Included here is one T cell receptor beta chain sequence, with context. The source of the sample is a study of T cell responses to AZD1222 COVID-19 vaccine. The protocol was immunoSEQ multiplex PCR, while the TCRdb copy is restricted to in-frame clones and leaves out a portion. The sample records about 85,000 clones, about 85% being singletons. The V gene's germline CDR1 is LGHNA and CDR2 YNFKEQ. The junction had 13 bases not matched to a gene; V was cut back by 1 base and J by 4 bases. The CDR3 runs 19 residues. Specimen: peripheral blood, collected 28 days after the second AZD1222 dose. The chain combines TRBV4-2 with TRBJ2-3; 11 nucleotides line up with TRBD2. This receptor was taken from an adult who received the AZD1222 COVID-19 vaccine. CDR3 loop: CASSQGRLSSGRVADTQYF. DNA of the CDR3: TGTGCCAGCAGCCAAGGACGACTGAGTAGCGGGAGGGTGGCAGATACGCAGTATTTT.